A selection of T cell receptor beta chains follows, all from one sample in a study of early T cells in non-severe SARS-CoV-2 infection. TCRdb called the 5' RACE reads again in MiXCR, with one record for every CDR3 protein. The sample holds about 27,000 distinct CDR3 sequences, 5% to 7% seen once. The sequencing sample was made of whole blood. Receptors originate from an adult who was a healthcare worker with PCR-confirmed SARS-CoV-2 infection or an uninfected control (not recorded which). CDR3s include the opening cysteine and the closing phenylalanine or tryptophan. D genes are given only for firm matches. Not every row has a clone size; where given, it reads once, few, many or a size class.

>TRBD2|TRBV5-1|TRBJ2-1|many
CASSSQGLAGAPRPEFF
TGCGCCAGCAGCTCACAGGGACTAGCGGGTGCCCCCCGTCCAGAGTTCTTC
>NA|TRBV2|TRBJ1-1|few
CASRTTGQANTEAFF
TGTGCCAGCAGGACAACGGGACAAGCGAACACTGAAGCTTTCTTT
>NA|TRBV11-2|TRBJ1-6|NA
CASSPGFSLHF
TGTGCCAGCAGCCCGGGGTTTTCCCTCCACTTT
>NA|TRBV24-1|TRBJ2-2|many
CATSDSRREELFF
TGTGCCACCAGTGACTCCAGACGAGAGGAGCTGTTTTTT
>TRBD2|TRBV5-8|TRBJ2-2|many
CASRRLAGSTGELFF
TGTGCCAGCAGGAGACTAGCGGGGTCCACCGGGGAGCTGTTTTTT
>TRBD2|TRBV19|TRBJ2-7|many
CASSIRLAAYYEQYF
TGTGCCAGTAGTATAAGGCTAGCGGCCTACTACGAGCAGTACTTC
>TRBD2|TRBV10-3|TRBJ2-5|many
CAISESLAGEGETQYF
TGTGCCATCAGTGAGTCACTAGCGGGAGAAGGAGAGACCCAGTACTTC
>NA|TRBV10-3|TRBJ1-6|NA
CAIGANSPLHF
TGTGCCATCGGGGCAAATTCACCCCTCCACTTT
>TRBD1|TRBV7-9|TRBJ2-5|many
CASSPDRTGQETQYF
TGTGCCAGCAGCCCCGATCGGACAGGCCAAGAGACCCAGTACTTC
>NA|TRBV7-6|TRBJ2-3|NA
CASAPTGSSTDTQYF
TGTGCCAGTGCACCCACAGGGAGTAGCACAGATACGCAGTATTTT
>NA|TRBV6-4|TRBJ2-6|few
CASSNSSGANVLTF
TGTGCCAGCAGTAATTCCTCTGGGGCCAACGTCCTGACTTTC
>TRBD2|TRBV15|TRBJ2-1|many
CATSRVERGYNEQFF
TGTGCCACCAGCAGAGTTGAGCGGGGTTACAATGAGCAGTTCTTC
>TRBD1|TRBV5-1|TRBJ1-1|many
CASSNAKTGVWVNTEAFF
TGCGCCAGCAGCAATGCTAAAACAGGGGTTTGGGTGAACACTGAAGCTTTCTTT
>NA|TRBV27|TRBJ1-6|many
CASTRGSYNSPLHF
TGTGCCAGCACCCGAGGCTCCTATAATTCACCCCTCCACTTT
>TRBD2|TRBV10-3|TRBJ2-3|many
CAIRVGGVTDTQYF
TGTGCCATCAGAGTTGGGGGGGTAACAGATACGCAGTATTTT
>NA|TRBV12-3/TRBV12-4|TRBJ2-2|few
CASSPYRNTGELFF
TGTGCCAGCAGCCCCTATCGGAACACCGGGGAGCTGTTTTTT